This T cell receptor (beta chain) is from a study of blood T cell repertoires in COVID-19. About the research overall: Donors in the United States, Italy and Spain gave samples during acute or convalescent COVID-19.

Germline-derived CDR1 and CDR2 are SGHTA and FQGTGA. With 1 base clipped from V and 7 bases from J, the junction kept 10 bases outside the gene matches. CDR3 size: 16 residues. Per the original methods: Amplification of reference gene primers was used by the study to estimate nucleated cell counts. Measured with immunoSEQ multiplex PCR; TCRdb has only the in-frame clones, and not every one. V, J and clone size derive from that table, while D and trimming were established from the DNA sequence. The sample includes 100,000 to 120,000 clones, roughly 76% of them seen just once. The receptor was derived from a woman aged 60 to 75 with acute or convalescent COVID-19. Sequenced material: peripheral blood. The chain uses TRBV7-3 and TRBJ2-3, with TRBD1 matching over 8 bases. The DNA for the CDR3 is TGTGCCAGCAGCTTAATACAGGGGGGTGCACAGAATACGCAGTATTTT. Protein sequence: CASSLIQGGAQNTQYF.